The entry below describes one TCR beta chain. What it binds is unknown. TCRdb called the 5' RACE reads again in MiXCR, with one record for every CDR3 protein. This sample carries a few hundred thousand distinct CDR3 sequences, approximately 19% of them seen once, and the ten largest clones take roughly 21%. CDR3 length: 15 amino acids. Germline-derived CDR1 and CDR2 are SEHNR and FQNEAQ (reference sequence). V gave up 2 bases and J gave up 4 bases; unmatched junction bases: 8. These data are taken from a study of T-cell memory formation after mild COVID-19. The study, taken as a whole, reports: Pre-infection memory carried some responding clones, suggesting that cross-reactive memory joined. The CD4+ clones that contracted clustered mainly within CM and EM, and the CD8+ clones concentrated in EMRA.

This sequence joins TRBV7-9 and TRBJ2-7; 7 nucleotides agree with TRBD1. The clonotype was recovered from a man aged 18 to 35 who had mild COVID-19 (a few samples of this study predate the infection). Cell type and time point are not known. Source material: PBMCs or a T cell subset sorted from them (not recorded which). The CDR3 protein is CASSLLTGMSYEQYF. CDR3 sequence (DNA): TGTGCCAGCAGCTTATTGACAGGGATGTCATACGAGCAGTACTTC.